This T cell receptor beta chain was recorded in a study of T cell repertoires in cytomegalovirus infection. At the level of the study: Carrying CMV and the relevant HLA type showed in public TCR beta signatures. Study-wide results and caveats: HLA-C-restricted, CMV-specific TCR beta clonotypes were dominant ex vivo. Public TCR beta family frequency separated CMV-and-HLA carriers, including in an independent cohort.

MiXCR was run by TCRdb on the reads, yielding one entry per CDR3 protein. The sample has approximately 190,000 distinct CDR3 sequences; roughly 9.8% are singletons. This CDR3 is 15 amino acids long. V was clipped by 1 base and J by 6 bases, with 13 bases between them. Germline lookup yields CDR1 LNHDA and CDR2 SQIVND (reference sequence). This clonotype was recorded a few times. Its target is unknown. The sequence came from a human donor in good health (CMV status not recorded). Some clones in this sample may be carry-over from other donors' samples. Sequencing was carried out using PBMCs. This rearrangement joins TRBV19 to TRBJ2-1; D gene ambiguous. Written as DNA, the CDR3 is TGTGCCAGTAGTATAGGTGGAAGTGTGGGCAATGAGCAGTTCTTC. Encoded protein: CASSIGGSVGNEQFF.